This paragraph covers one T cell receptor (beta chain) sequence. Its antigen is currently not known. Within one base of it there is no much larger clone, and no base qualities were kept. The time point label of this sample denotes: cycle 1 day 1 (C1D1), immediately before nivolumab initiation. Every trial patient had relapsed after autologous stem cell transplantation, and cohorts A, B and C differed in prior brentuximab vedotin exposure. The trial cohort was composed of under 70 patients with relapsed/refractory classical Hodgkin lymphoma, for whom complete response, partial response or progressive disease was recorded as best overall response. Trial patients were treated with single-agent nivolumab in the multi-cohort phase II CheckMate 205 trial. Best overall response was determined by an independent review committee according to the 2007 International Working Group response criteria. Trial PBMCs were collected just before the start of nivolumab (C1D1) and during therapy at cycle 2 day 1 and cycle 4 day 1. After peripheral blood was drawn into 8 mL Vacutainer Cell Preparation Tubes, PBMCs were isolated by centrifugation and then cryopreserved.

This sample is part of a study of PD-1 blockade in classical Hodgkin lymphoma (dated by TCRdb to the early 2020s). With respect to the entire study: Nivolumab dosing was 3 mg/kg intravenously every 2 weeks, continuing until either disease progression or unacceptable toxicity. The study used TCR beta sequencing and CyTOF to define a peripheral blood immune signature of response to PD-1 blockade in classical Hodgkin lymphoma. Broader findings and caveats from the paper: Trial patients with a complete response had baseline diversity similar to that of newly diagnosed patients, while partial responders and progressors had significantly lower diversity. Baseline TCR diversity was reported as lower in newly diagnosed patients than in healthy donors, and lower still in relapsed/refractory patients. A significant rise by C4D1 was seen in CD4+ but not CD8+ TCR diversity (p=0.0027 vs p=0.16), with the rise being most apparent in complete responders (p=0.02). Diversity was lower in patients who began nivolumab less than 1 year after ASCT, so these patients were left out of later analyses to avoid confounding by immune reconstitution. The study covered only a single clinical trial cohort, and the causes of the repertoire differences, possibly disease activity or prior therapy, were still not defined.

The Qiagen DNeasy kit was used to extract genomic DNA from unsorted PBMCs and from the negatively selected CD4+ and CD8+ fractions. Amplification of TCR beta CDR3 regions was done by immunoSEQ multiplex PCR with primers that anneal to V and J segments. A synthetic immune receptor repertoire was used to minimize amplification bias, and any residual bias was removed computationally once sequencing was done. As for the authors' bioinformatics: Custom Python scripts were used to quantify repertoire diversity as the Shannon entropy index. The unsorted, CD4+ and CD8+ repertoires were each analyzed separately, with the exception of combined analyses, where CD4+ and CD8+ sequences were merged in silico. Clonal expansion was defined as at least a 2-fold frequency increase after treatment relative to C1D1, with a pseudocount of 0.5 for undetected baseline clones. Clones with 0 or 1 copy at C1D1 were defined as singleton clones, while clones with 2 or more copies were defined as non-singleton clones. Clones expanded in unsorted samples were annotated as CD4+, CD8+ or unknown by matching protein sequences in sorted samples from the same patient. Wilcoxon tests on paired samples were used to test diversity changes from C1D1 to C4D1. This is the immuneACCESS table as TCRdb keeps it, with only in-frame sequences that have V and J called. A part of the clones is gone; compared with another copy, unresolved V genes explain less than half, and the rest is unexplained. V, J and clone size are taken as reported in that table, and D and trimming were inferred from the DNA itself. The sample profile shows more than 50,000 clones; 90% of them were found once. The ten largest clonotypes hold approximately 9.9% of the sample.

CDR1 and CDR2 were assigned from the germline V gene as SGDLS and YYNGEE. The trim is 0 bases for V and 7 bases for J, with a gap of 10 bases between the germline ends. There are 13 amino acids in the CDR3, from cysteine to phenylalanine inclusive. The entry retains the CDR3 DNA only, 39 bases that are in frame from base 1. Recombination linked TRBV9 to TRBJ1-2, with the D gene call left open. This TCR was recovered from a human donor with classical Hodgkin lymphoma. The sample here was peripheral blood mononuclear cells (PBMCs), taken at baseline. The DNA sequence is as follows: TGTGCCAGCAGCGTAGCTGCCTTAGGTGGCTACACCTTC. The resulting protein is CASSVAALGGYTF. Beyond the CDR3, the reference TRBV9 and TRBJ1-2 genes provide the residues; the full variable domain reads: DSGVTQTPKHLITATGQRVTLRCSPRSGDLSVYWYQQSLDQGLQFLIQYYNGEERAKGNILERFSAQQFPDLHSELNLSSLELGDSALYFCASSVAALGGYTFGSGTRLTVV.